This TCR beta chain derives from a study of a mutant IDH1 vaccine in newly diagnosed glioma. Findings of the study overall: It was roughly 93% of patients that developed vaccine-induced immune responses.

Assay: immunoSEQ multiplex PCR; the TCRdb copy retains only in-frame clones and omits some. The sample includes 85,000 to 100,000 clones, under 90% of them seen just once. This sample's time point: baseline, week 1 (first vaccination visit). Treatment noted: pre-vaccination baseline after standard-of-care therapy. On this clone itself: Its specificity is unknown.

The receptor comes from a woman aged 45-59 years with glioma. Specimen: PBMCs, collected from a glioma patient treated with radiotherapy, temozolomide or both.

The CDR3 DNA reads TGTGCCAGCAGTGGGGACACTCCAATTTATACGCAGTATTTT. Protein sequence: CASSGDTPIYTQYF. This chain links TRBV2 with TRBJ2-3, with D maybe TRBD1 (6 bases). CDR3 length: 14 residues. V lost 4 bases to trimming and J lost 7 bases, with 15 bases between them. Germline CDR1 is SNHLY and CDR2 is FYNNEI. The full variable domain, completed using reference TRBV2 and TRBJ2-3, is EPEVTQTPSHQVTQMGQEVILRCVPISNHLYFYWYRQILGQKVEFLVSFYNNEISEKSEIFDDQFSVERPDGSNFTLKIRSTKLEDSAMYFCASSGDTPIYTQYFGPGTRLTVL.